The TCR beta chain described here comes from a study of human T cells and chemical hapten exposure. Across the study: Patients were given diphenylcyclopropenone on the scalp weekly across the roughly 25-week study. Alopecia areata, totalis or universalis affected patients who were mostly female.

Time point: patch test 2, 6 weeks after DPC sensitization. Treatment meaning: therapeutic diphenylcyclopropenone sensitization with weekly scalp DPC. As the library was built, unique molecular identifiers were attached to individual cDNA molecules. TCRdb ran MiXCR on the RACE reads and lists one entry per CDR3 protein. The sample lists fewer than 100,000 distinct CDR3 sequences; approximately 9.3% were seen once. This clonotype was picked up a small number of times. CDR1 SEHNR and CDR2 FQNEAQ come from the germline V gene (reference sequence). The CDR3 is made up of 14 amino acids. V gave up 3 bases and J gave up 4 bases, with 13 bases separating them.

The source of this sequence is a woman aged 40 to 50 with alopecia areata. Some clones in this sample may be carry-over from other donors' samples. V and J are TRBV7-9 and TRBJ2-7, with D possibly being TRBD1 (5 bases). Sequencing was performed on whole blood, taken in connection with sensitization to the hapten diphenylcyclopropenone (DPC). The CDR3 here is CASSFGGQGYEQYF. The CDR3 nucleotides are TGTGCCAGCAGCTTTGGTGGGCAGGGTTACGAGCAGTACTTC.